This record concerns one T cell receptor (beta chain) sequence. What it binds is not known. These data originate in a study of a mutant IDH1 vaccine in newly diagnosed glioma. Libraries were prepared by immunoSEQ multiplex PCR; TCRdb keeps only in-frame clonotypes and omits some of them. Of under 45,000 clones detected, approximately 84% appear once; the ten largest clones hold over 2%. This CDR3 has 15 amino acids. Germline V CDR1 and CDR2: SQVTM, ANQGSEA. Trimming removed 6 bases from V and 4 bases from J; junction bases left unmatched: 14. Time point of the sample: week 23, last vaccination. The vaccine gave 300 ug of a 20-mer mutant IDH1 peptide subcutaneously per dose.

V usage is TRBV29-1 and J usage is TRBJ1-2, with 7 bases fitting TRBD1. The sequence came from a woman younger than 35 with glioma. Some clones in this sample may be carry-over from other donors' samples. Sequenced here: PBMCs, sampled from a glioma patient whose treatment included an IDH1 peptide vaccine. CDR3 DNA sequence: TGCAGCGTCCCCGGACAGGCCAGAGGGACCTATGGCTACACCTTC. Translated: CSVPGQARGTYGYTF.